This is a list of T cell receptor beta chains from one sample in a study of cytomegalovirus exposure and HLA in healthy donors. Produced via immunoSEQ multiplex PCR; TCRdb's table is partial and in-frame only. Seen here are approximately 300,000 clones, roughly four fifths observed once, and the top ten hold 2%. The specimen sequenced was PBMCs. The receptors stem from a woman between 35 and 50 years old in good health and CMV-seropositive. Each CDR3 is given with its conserved first and last residue. The D gene is left open where the match is weak. Not every row has a clone size; where given, it reads once, few, many or a size class.

>TRBJ2-7|TRBV7-6|NA|NA
TGTGCCAGCAGCTTAGACGGCGGGACCTACGAGCAGTACTTC
CASSLDGGTYEQYF
>TRBJ2-2|TRBV19|NA|NA
TGTGCCAGTAGTGTCCAGTCCACCGGGGAGCTGTTTTTT
CASSVQSTGELFF
>TRBJ1-6|TRBV14|TRBD1|NA
TGTGCCAGCAGCCGACAGGGGAATTCACCCCTCCACTTT
CASSRQGNSPLHF
>TRBJ2-2|TRBV7-9|NA|NA
TGTGCCAGCAGCTCCATCTCCGGAGACACCGGGGAGCTGTTTTTT
CASSSISGDTGELFF
>TRBJ2-7|TRBV28|NA|NA
TGTGCCAGCAGTTTAGGCGGCTCCAACGAGCAGTACTTC
CASSLGGSNEQYF
>TRBJ1-2|TRBV30|NA|NA
TGTGCCTGGAGCTTGGAGAGGTACGGTGGCTACACCTTC
CAWSLERYGGYTF
>TRBJ2-1|TRBV7-8|TRBD2|NA
TGTGCCAGCAGCTTATTTCGAGCGGGAGTACACAATGAGCAGTTCTTC
CASSLFRAGVHNEQFF
>TRBJ2-1|TRBV29-1|NA|NA
TGCAGCGTTGATCGGGGTTACAATGAGCAGTTCTTC
CSVDRGYNEQFF
>TRBJ2-3|TRBV28|TRBD2|NA
TGTGCCAGCAGTTCCCCGGGACTAGCGGCAGATACGCAGTATTTT
CASSSPGLAADTQYF
>TRBJ2-7|TRBV15|TRBD2|NA
TGTGCCACCAGCAGAGAACCCAGCGGGAGGGCCCTCTTTGAGCAGTACTTC
CATSREPSGRALFEQYF
>TRBJ2-2|TRBV21-1|NA|few
TGTGCCAGCAGCCTACGGACTAGCGGAGGGGGGTACACCGGGGAGCTGTTTTTT
CASSLRTSGGGYTGELFF
>TRBJ2-1|TRBV7-9|TRBD2|NA
TGTGCCAGCAGCTTAGCCGGGACTAGCTCTGGGAGCTCCTACAATGAGCAGTTCTTC
CASSLAGTSSGSSYNEQFF
>TRBJ2-1|TRBV7-9|NA|NA
TGTGCCAGCAGCTTAAGAGCGGGCTACAATGAGCAGTTCTTC
CASSLRAGYNEQFF
>TRBJ2-7|TRBV25-1|TRBD1|NA
TGTGCCAGCAGTCGGACAGGCTTCTACGAGCAGTACTTC
CASSRTGFYEQYF
>TRBJ2-7|TRBV10-3|TRBD2|NA
TGTGCCATCAGGGATACTAGCGGGCGAGCCTACGAGCAGTACTTC
CAIRDTSGRAYEQYF
>TRBJ2-5|TRBV15|TRBD1|NA
TGTGCCACCAGCGTTCCGGGACAGGGGCGGGAGACCCAGTACTTC
CATSVPGQGRETQYF
>TRBJ1-4|TRBV5-6|TRBD1|NA
TGTGCCAGCAGCTCCGGGGACAGAGCTAATGAAAAACTGTTTTTT
CASSSGDRANEKLFF
>TRBJ2-5|TRBV11-2|NA|NA
TGTGCCAGCAGCTCAGCGGGCCAAGAGACCCAGTACTTC
CASSSAGQETQYF
>TRBJ1-4|TRBV30|NA|NA
TGTGCCTGGAGCCAGGGTAGGGAAAAACTGTTTTTT
CAWSQGREKLFF
>TRBJ1-1|TRBV6-5|NA|NA
TGTGCCAGCAGTTACTCAAACGGGAACACTGAAGCTTTCTTT
CASSYSNGNTEAFF
>TRBJ1-5|TRBV19|NA|NA
TGTGCCAGTAGTATCCGGGGGAGCAATCAGCCCCAGCATTTT
CASSIRGSNQPQHF
>TRBJ2-7|TRBV5-1|NA|NA
TGCGCCAGCAGCTTGGCCCCGGCCTCGGGGGAGCAGTACTTC
CASSLAPASGEQYF
>TRBJ1-1|TRBV9|NA|NA
TGTGCCAGCAGCGTAGATACTGGGAACACTGAAGCTTTCTTT
CASSVDTGNTEAFF
>TRBJ2-7|TRBV28|NA|NA
TGTGCCACCGCAAGGAGGAACTACGAGCAGTACTTC
CATARRNYEQYF
>TRBJ1-2|TRBV5-1|TRBD1|once
TGCGCCAGCAGCCCCCCGGGACAGGAACCTTATGGCTACACCTTC
CASSPPGQEPYGYTF
>TRBJ1-2|TRBV29-1|NA|NA
TGCAGCGTTGAAGAACCGGAGGGCTACACCTTC
CSVEEPEGYTF
>TRBJ1-1|TRBV7-9|NA|few
TGTGCCAGCAGAGAGGAAGGGGGAACTGAAGCTTTCTTT
CASREEGGTEAFF
>TRBJ1-5|TRBV28|TRBD1|NA
TGTGCCAGCAGATCACAGGGGACGGGCAATCAGCCCCAGCATTTT
CASRSQGTGNQPQHF
>TRBJ2-1|TRBV14|NA|few
TGTGCCAGCAGCCCCCATTGGGGGGACGGTTCCAATGAGCAGTTCTTC
CASSPHWGDGSNEQFF
>TRBJ2-3|TRBV28|TRBD2|few
TGTGCCAGCAGTCCCCTACCGGGACTAGTAAAATCAGATACGCAGTATTTT
CASSPLPGLVKSDTQYF
>TRBJ1-3|TRBV28|TRBD1|NA
TGTGCCGCCCAAACACAGGGGGCGGGTAAGGGAAACACCATATATTTT
CAAQTQGAGKGNTIYF
>TRBJ1-1|TRBV15|NA|few
TGTGCCACCAGCAGAGTGACGGACAGCACTGAAGCTTTCTTT
CATSRVTDSTEAFF
>TRBJ2-1|TRBV5-5|NA|NA
TGTGCCAGCAGCTCACGGGACTCTCTTGGGAACAATGAGCAGTTCTTC
CASSSRDSLGNNEQFF
>TRBJ1-3|TRBV9|TRBD1|NA
TGTGCCAGCAGCGTAGATGACAGGGAGACTGGAAACACCATATATTTT
CASSVDDRETGNTIYF